The T cell receptor beta chain described here comes from a study of T-cell memory formation after mild COVID-19. Study-level information: Clusters of TCRs were largely donor specific.

Worth noting for this clonotype: Its antigen is not known.

Overall study findings and caveats: There was a balanced CD4/CD8 profile in clones contracting day 15 to 85, and later expanders leaned CD4+. The authors left the SARS-CoV-2 specificity of second-wave clones peaking on day 37 unconfirmed.

From 5'RACE with constant-segment primers came TCR alpha and TCR beta cDNA libraries that carried sample barcodes and UMIs. Using its own MiXCR run on the 5' RACE reads, TCRdb lists one record per CDR3 protein. The table includes hundreds of thousands of distinct CDR3 sequences, about 20% detected once. CDR3 length equals 16 residues. Trimming pared 6 bases from V and 5 bases from J, leaving 23 bases between. The sequence was obtained from an adult woman who had mild COVID-19 (a few samples of this study predate the infection). Cell type and time point are not known. This chain links TRBV12-3 or TRBV12-4 with TRBJ2-7; D may be TRBD2 (6 bases). Sequenced material: PBMCs or a T cell subset sorted from them (not recorded which). The CDR3 DNA reads TGTGCCAGCAGCTCTCTGCGGGGAGGCCTACGAAACGAGCAGTACTTC. It codes for CASSSLRGGLRNEQYF.